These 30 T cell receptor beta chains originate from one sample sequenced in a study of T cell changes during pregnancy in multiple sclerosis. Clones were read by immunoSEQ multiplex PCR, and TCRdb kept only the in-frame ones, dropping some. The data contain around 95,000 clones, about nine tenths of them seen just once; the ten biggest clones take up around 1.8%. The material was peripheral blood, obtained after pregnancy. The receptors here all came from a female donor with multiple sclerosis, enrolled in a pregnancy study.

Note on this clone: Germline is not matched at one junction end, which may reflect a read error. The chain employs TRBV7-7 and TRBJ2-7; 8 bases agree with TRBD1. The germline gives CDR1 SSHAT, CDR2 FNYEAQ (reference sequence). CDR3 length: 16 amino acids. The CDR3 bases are TGTGCTAGCAGCAGTCGACAGGGGACAGGCTCCTACGAGCAGTACTTC. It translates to CASSSRQGTGSYEQYF.

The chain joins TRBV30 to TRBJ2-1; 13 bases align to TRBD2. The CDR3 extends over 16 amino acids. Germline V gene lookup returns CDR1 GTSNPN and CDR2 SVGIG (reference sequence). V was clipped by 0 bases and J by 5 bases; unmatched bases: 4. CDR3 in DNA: TGTGCCTGGAGTGTTACCGGGACTAGCGGGGACAATGAGCAGTTCTTC. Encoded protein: CAWSVTGTSGDNEQFF.

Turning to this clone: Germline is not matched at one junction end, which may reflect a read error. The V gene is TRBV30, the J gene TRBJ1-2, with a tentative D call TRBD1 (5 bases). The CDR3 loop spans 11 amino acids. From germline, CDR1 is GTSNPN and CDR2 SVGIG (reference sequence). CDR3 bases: TGTGTCTGGGGCAGACCGGGAGGCTACACCTTC. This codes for CVWGRPGGYTF.

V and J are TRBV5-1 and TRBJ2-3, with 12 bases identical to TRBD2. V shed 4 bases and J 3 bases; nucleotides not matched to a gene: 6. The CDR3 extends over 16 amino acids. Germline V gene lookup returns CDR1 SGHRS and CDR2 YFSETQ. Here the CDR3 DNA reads TGCGCCAGCAGCGCGAAACTAGCGGGGGGTACAGATACGCAGTATTTT. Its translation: CASSAKLAGGTDTQYF.

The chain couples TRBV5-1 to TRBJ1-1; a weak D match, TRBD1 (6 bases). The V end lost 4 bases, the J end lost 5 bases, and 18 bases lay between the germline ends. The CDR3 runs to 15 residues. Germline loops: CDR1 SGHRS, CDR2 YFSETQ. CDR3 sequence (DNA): TGCGCCAGCAGCGGGACACAGGGTATAGGGACTGAAGCTTTCTTT. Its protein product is CASSGTQGIGTEAFF.

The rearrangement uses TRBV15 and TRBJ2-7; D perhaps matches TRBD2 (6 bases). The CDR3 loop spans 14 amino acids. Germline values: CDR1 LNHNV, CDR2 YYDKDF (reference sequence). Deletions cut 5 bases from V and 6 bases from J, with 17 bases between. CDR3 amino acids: CATSQGGGWVEQYF. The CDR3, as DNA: TGTGCCACCAGCCAGGGCGGAGGGTGGGTCGAGCAGTACTTC. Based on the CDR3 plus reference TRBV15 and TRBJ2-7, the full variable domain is DAMVIQNPRYQVTQFGKPVTLSCSQTLNHNVMYWYQQKSSQAPKLLFHYYDKDFNNEADTPDNFQSRRPNTSFCFLDIRSPGLGDTAMYLCATSQGGGWVEQYFGPGTRLTVT.

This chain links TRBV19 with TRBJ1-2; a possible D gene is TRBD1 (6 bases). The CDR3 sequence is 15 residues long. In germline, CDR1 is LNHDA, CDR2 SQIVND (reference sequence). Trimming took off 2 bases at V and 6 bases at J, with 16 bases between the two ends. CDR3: CASSIIRGGADGYTF. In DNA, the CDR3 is TGTGCCAGTAGTATAATACGCGGGGGCGCTGATGGCTACACCTTC.

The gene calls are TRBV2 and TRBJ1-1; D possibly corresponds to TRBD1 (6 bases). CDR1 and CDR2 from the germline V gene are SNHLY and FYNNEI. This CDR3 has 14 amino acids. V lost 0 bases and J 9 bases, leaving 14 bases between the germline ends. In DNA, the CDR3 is TGTGCCAGCAGTGAAGCGCTAGGGGGAGCAAAAGCTTTCTTT. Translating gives CASSEALGGAKAFF.

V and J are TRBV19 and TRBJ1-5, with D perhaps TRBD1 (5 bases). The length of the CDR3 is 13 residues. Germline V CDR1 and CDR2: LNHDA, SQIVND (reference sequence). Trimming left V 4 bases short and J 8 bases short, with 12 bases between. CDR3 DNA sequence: TGTGCCAGTAGTACCCTCAGGGTTGAGCCCCAGCATTTT. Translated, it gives CASSTLRVEPQHF. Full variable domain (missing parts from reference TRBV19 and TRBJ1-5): DGGITQSPKYLFRKEGQNVTLSCEQNLNHDAMYWYRQDPGQGLRLIYYSQIVNDFQKGDIAEGYSVSREKKESFPLTVTSAQKNPTAFYLCASSTLRVEPQHFGDGTRLSIL.

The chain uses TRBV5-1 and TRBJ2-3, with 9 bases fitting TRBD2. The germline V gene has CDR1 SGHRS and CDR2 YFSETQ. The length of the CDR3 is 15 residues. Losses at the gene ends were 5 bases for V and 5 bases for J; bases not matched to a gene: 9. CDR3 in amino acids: CASSWAGGRRDTQYF. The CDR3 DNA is TGCGCCAGCAGTTGGGCGGGGGGGAGAAGAGATACGCAGTATTTT. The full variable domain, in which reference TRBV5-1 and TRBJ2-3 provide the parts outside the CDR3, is KAGVTQTPRYLIKTRGQQVTLSCSPISGHRSVSWYQQTPGQGLQFLFEYFSETQRNKGNFPGRFSGRQFSNSRSEMNVSTLELGDSALYLCASSWAGGRRDTQYFGPGTRLTVL.

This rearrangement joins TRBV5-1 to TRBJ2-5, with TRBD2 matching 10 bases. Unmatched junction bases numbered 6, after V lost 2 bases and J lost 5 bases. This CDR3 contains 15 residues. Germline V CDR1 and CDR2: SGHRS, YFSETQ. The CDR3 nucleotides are TGCGCCAGCAGCTTCGTAGCGGGGGGTCGGGAGACCCAGTACTTC. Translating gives CASSFVAGGRETQYF.

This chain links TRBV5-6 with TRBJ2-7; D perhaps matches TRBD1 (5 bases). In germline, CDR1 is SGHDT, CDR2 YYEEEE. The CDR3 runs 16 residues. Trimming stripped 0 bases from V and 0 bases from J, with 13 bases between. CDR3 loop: CASSLGQTDLSYEQYF. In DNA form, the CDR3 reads TGTGCCAGCAGCTTGGGACAGACGGACCTCTCCTACGAGCAGTACTTC.

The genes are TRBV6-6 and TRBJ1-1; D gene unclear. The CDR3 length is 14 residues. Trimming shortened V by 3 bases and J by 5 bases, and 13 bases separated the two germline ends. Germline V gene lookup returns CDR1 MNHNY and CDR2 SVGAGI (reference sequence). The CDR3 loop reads CASSYGRRGTEAFF. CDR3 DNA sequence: TGTGCCAGCAGTTATGGACGCCGAGGGACTGAAGCTTTCTTT.

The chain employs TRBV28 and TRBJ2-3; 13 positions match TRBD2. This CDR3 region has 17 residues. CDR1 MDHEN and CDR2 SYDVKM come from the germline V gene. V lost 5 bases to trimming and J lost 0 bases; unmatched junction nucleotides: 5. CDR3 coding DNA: TGTGCCAGCAGTCCCGGACTAGCGGGAGAGAGCACAGATACGCAGTATTTT. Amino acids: CASSPGLAGESTDTQYF.

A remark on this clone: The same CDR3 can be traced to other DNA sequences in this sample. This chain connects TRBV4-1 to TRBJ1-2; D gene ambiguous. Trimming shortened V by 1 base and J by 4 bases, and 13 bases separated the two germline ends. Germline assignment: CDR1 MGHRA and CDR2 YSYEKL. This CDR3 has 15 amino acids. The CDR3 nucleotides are TGCGCCAGCAGCCAAGGCGGCCCTGGCTCCTATGGCTACACCTTC. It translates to CASSQGGPGSYGYTF.

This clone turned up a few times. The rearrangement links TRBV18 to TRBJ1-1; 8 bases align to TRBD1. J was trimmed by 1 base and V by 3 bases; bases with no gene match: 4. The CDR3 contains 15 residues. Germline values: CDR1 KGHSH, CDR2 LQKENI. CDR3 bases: TGTGCCAGCTCACCTCAGGGGGCTTGGAACACTGAAGCTTTCTTT. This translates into CASSPQGAWNTEAFF.

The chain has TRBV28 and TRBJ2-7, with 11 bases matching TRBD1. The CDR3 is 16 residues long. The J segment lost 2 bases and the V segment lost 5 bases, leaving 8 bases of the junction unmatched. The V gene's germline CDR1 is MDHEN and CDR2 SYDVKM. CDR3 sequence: CASSGAGTGGPYEQYF. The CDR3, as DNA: TGTGCCAGCAGTGGAGCCGGGACAGGGGGGCCCTACGAGCAGTACTTC.

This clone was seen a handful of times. The CDR3: CSVVWQGNKDTEAFF. DNA of the CDR3: TGCAGCGTTGTCTGGCAGGGGAATAAGGACACTGAAGCTTTCTTT. V is TRBV29-1 and J is TRBJ1-1, with D possibly matching TRBD1 (6 bases). Germline V gives CDR1 SQVTM, CDR2 ANQGSEA. V was pared by 4 bases and J by 3 bases, with 18 bases between. This CDR3 comprises 15 residues.

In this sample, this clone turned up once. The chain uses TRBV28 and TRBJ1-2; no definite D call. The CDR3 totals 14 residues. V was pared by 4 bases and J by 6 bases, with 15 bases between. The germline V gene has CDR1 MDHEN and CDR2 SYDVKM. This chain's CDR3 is CASSSPGGWDGYTF. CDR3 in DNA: TGTGCCAGCAGTTCCCCGGGAGGTTGGGATGGCTACACCTTC.

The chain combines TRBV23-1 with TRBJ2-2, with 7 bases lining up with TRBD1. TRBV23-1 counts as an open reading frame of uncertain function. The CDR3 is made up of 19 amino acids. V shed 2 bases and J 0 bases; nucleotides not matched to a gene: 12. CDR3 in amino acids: CASSQTLLPQGTNTGELFF. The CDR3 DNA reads TGCGCCAGCAGTCAAACTCTATTGCCACAGGGGACGAACACCGGGGAGCTGTTTTTT.

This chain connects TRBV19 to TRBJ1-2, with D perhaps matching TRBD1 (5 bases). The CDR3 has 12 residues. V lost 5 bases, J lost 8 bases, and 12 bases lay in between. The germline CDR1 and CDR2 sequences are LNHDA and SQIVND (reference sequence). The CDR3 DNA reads TGTGCCAGTAGTGAAAGGGGCGCCGGCTACACCTTC. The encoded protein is CASSERGAGYTF.

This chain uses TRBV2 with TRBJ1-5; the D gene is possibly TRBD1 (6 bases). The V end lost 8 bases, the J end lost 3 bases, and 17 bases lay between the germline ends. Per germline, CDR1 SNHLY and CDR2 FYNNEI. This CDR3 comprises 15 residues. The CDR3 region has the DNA TGTGCCAGCGAACTTTATACAGGGATCAATCAGCCCCAGCATTTT. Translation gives CASELYTGINQPQHF.

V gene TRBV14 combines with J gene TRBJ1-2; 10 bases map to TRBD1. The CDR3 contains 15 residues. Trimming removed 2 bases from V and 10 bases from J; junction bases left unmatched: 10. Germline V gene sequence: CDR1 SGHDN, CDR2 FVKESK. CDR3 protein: CASSQLSGTGDHYTF. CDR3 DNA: TGTGCCAGCAGCCAATTATCCGGGACAGGGGACCACTACACCTTC.

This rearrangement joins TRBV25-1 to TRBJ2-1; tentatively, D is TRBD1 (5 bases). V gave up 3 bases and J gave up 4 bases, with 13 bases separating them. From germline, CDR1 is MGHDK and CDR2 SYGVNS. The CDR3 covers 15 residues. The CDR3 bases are TGTGCCAGCAGTGATCTCCAGGGCGCTTACAATGAGCAGTTCTTC. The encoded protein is CASSDLQGAYNEQFF.

The CDR3 protein is CASSAGLFTTEAFF. The CDR3 nucleotides read TGCGCCAGCAGCGCCGGACTGTTTACCACTGAAGCTTTCTTT. This chain joins TRBV5-1 and TRBJ1-1; no reliable D call. The CDR3 runs to 14 residues. The V gene lost 4 bases and the J gene lost 4 bases, with 14 bases spanning the gap. CDR1 is SGHRS, CDR2 YFSETQ, per germline.

The DNA for the CDR3 is TGTGCCAGCTCACCTCAAACCACTACAGGGGCCGGAGCCAACGAGCAGTACTTC. It yields the protein CASSPQTTTGAGANEQYF. The gene calls are TRBV18 and TRBJ2-7, with TRBD1 identical over 7 bases. V lost 3 bases and J lost 5; bases outside the gene matches: 19. The germline V gene encodes CDR1 KGHSH and CDR2 LQKENI. There are 18 residues in the CDR3.

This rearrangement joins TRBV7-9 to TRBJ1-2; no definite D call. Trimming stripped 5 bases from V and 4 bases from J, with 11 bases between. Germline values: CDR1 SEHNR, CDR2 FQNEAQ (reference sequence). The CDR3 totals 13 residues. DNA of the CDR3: TGTGCCAGCAGCCGGGGAGCGAGCTATGGCTACACCTTC. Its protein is CASSRGASYGYTF. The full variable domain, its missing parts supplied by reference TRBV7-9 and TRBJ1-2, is DTGVSQNPRHKITKRGQNVTFRCDPISEHNRLYWYRQTLGQGPEFLTYFQNEAQLEKSRLLSDRFSAERPKGSFSTLEIQRTEQGDSAMYLCASSRGASYGYTFGSGTRLTVV.

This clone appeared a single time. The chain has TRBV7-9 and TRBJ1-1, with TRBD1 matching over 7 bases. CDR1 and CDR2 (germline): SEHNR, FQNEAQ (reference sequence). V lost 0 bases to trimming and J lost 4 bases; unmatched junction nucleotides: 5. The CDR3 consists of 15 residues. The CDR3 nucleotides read TGTGCCAGCAGCTTAGCGGAGGGGGCGGTCACTGAAGCTTTCTTT. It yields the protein CASSLAEGAVTEAFF.

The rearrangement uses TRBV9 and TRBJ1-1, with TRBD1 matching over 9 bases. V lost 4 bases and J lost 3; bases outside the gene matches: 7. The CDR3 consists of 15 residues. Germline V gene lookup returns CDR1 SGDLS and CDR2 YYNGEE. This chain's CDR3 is CASSTGDRAHTEAFF. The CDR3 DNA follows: TGTGCCAGCAGCACCGGGGACAGGGCGCACACTGAAGCTTTCTTT.

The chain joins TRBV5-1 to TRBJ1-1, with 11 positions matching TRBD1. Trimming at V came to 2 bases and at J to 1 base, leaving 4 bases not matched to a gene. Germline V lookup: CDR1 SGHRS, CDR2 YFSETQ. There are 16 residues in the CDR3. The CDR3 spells CASSFGQGAKNTEAFF. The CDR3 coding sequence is TGCGCCAGCAGCTTCGGACAGGGGGCTAAGAACACTGAAGCTTTCTTT.